Included here is one T cell receptor beta chain sequence, with context. This entry comes from a study of cytomegalovirus exposure and HLA in healthy donors. Trimming left V 5 bases short and J 2 bases short, with 10 bases between. CDR3 length: 13 residues. Germline CDR1 SGHDN, CDR2 FVKESK. The PCR contained 60 Vbeta and 13 Jbeta primers. Sequenced by immunoSEQ multiplex PCR; TCRdb stores in-frame clones only, minus some. Recorded here are tens of thousands of clones; the top ten clones represent around 2%. The sequenced sample was PBMCs. V gene TRBV14 combines with J gene TRBJ2-7; perhaps TRBD2 as D (5 bases). This TCR came from a woman in her 40s in good health and CMV-seronegative. CDR3 protein: CASSSGNAYEQYF. The CDR3 DNA is TGTGCCAGCAGCTCCGGGAACGCCTACGAGCAGTACTTC.